One sample yielded the 17 T cell receptor beta chains listed below, sequenced in a study of T cell clonality in common variable immunodeficiency. Method: immunoSEQ multiplex PCR; TCRdb's copy keeps in-frame clones and lacks some. The sample contains about 44,000 clones, none of them singletons. The sequenced material came from peripheral blood mononuclear cells. These receptor sequences come from a person aged 18 to 75 in good health.

This clone has a count of ten or more. CDR3 sequence: CASSSNWTRAQTRWETQYF. The part of the CDR3 DNA that was read is TGTGCCAGCTCTTCAAACTGGACTAGGGCGCAAACTCGTTGGGAGACC. The chain uses TRBV18 and TRBJ2-5, with TRBD2 identical over 7 bases. Sequencing ends 3 residues short of the CDR3 end; the germline J gene provides the rest. The germline V gene encodes CDR1 KGHSH and CDR2 LQKENI. CDR3 length: 19 amino acids. The ends lost 6 bases at V and 5 bases at J; junction bases unmatched: 24.

This clone showed up many times. The CDR3 bases that were read are TGCAGTGCTAGAGGGACAGGGCGAAACACC. It encodes CSARGTGRNT. The full CDR3 protein reads CSARGTGRNTIYF. This rearrangement joins TRBV20-1 to TRBJ1-3; the match to TRBD1 covers 8 bases. The CDR3 end lies 3 residues beyond the end of the read and is filled in from the germline J gene. Germline CDR1 is DFQATT and CDR2 is SNEGSKA (reference sequence). The CDR3 has 13 residues. With V trimmed by 1 base and J by 5 bases, 1 base remained unmatched.

This clone came up many times. The DNA ends 3 residues before the CDR3 does, and the rest of the CDR3 is filled in from the germline J gene. This chain uses TRBV20-1 with TRBJ2-3; 8 nucleotides match TRBD2. J was trimmed by 4 bases and V by 5 bases; bases with no gene match: 17. CDR1 and CDR2 (germline): DFQATT, SNEGSKA (reference sequence). This CDR3 contains 17 residues. The sequenced CDR3 bases are TGCAGTGCTCTAAACCTTTGGGGGCGGGGGGCCCCAGATACG. Translating gives CSALNLWGRGAPDT. The full-length CDR3 reads as CSALNLWGRGAPDTQYF.

This clone was observed many times. The CDR3 extends 3 residues past the end of the read, so its final part is completed from the germline J gene. The J gene is TRBJ1-2, the V gene TRBV20-1, with a possible D match to TRBD1 (5 bases). CDR1 is DFQATT, CDR2 SNEGSKA, per germline (reference sequence). V dropped 0 bases and J dropped 0 bases, with 8 bases sitting between them. The CDR3 has 14 amino acids. CDR3 protein: CSARDQGANYGYTF. Partial CDR3 DNA: TGCAGTGCTAGAGACCAGGGAGCTAACTATGGC.

This clone was picked up many times. Read coverage stops 3 residues before the CDR3 terminus; the germline J gene supplies the remainder. This chain links TRBV20-1 with TRBJ1-2; TRBD1 agrees at 7 bases. The ends lost 3 bases at V and 6 bases at J; junction bases unmatched: 1. This CDR3 spans 11 amino acids. Germline CDR1 reads DFQATT; CDR2 reads SNEGSKA (reference sequence). The chain's CDR3 is CSASDRDGYTF. The CDR3 bases that were read are TGCAGTGCTAGCGACAGGGATGGC.

This clone was recorded many times. The read finishes 3 residues shy of the CDR3 end, and the germline J gene is used to complete it. The chain couples TRBV7-8 to TRBJ2-1; 7 bases match TRBD1. J gave up 6 bases and V 1 base, and 12 bases lay outside the gene matches. Germline assignment: CDR1 SGHVS and CDR2 FQNEAQ. The CDR3 covers 17 residues. The CDR3 region is CASSLGRGRGKFNEQFF. CDR3 bases read: TGTGCCAGCAGCTTAGGACGAGGCAGGGGGAAGTTCAATGAG.

This clone was recorded at least ten times. Sequencing ends 3 residues short of the CDR3 end; the germline J gene provides the rest. The rearrangement links TRBV20-1 to TRBJ2-1; TRBD1 aligns across 10 bases. Germline CDR1 is DFQATT and CDR2 is SNEGSKA (reference sequence). V shed 7 bases, J shed 5 bases, and the junction held 5 bases outside the gene matches. The CDR3 totals 13 residues. The sequenced CDR3 bases are TGCAGTGGAGGGACAGGGGACCACAATGAG. It codes for CSGGTGDHNE. The full CDR3 is CSGGTGDHNEQFF.

Ten or more counts support this clone. The read ends 3 residues shy of where the CDR3 ends; the end is completed using the germline J gene. This chain connects TRBV14 to TRBJ1-1, with D possibly TRBD1 on 5 matching bases. The V and J ends lost 6 bases and 6 bases respectively, with 17 bases between them. CDR1 and CDR2 (germline): SGHDN, FVKESK. This CDR3 has 14 residues. The chain's CDR3 is CASSHRQWLSEAFF. The sequenced CDR3 bases are TGTGCCAGCAGTCATAGACAGTGGCTCTCTGAA.

There are many counts of this clone. With the read ending 3 residues before the CDR3 end, the germline J gene is used to fill in that end. The chain combines TRBV5-5 with TRBJ1-4; D may be TRBD1 (5 bases). Germline assignment: CDR1 SGHKS and CDR2 YYEKEE (reference sequence). Trimming took 0 bases from V and 5 from J, leaving 11 bases between them. The CDR3 totals 15 residues. The sequenced CDR3 bases are TGTGCCAGCAGCTTGGCGCAGGGCAAAAATGAAAAA. Its protein product is CASSLAQGKNEK. The complete CDR3 protein is CASSLAQGKNEKLFF.

This clone showed up many times. The read stops 3 residues short of the end of the CDR3; the missing end is completed from the germline J gene. The chain couples TRBV5-1 to TRBJ1-1; 7 bases line up with TRBD1. CDR3 size: 16 residues. V was clipped by 0 bases and J by 7 bases; unmatched bases: 12. Germline V lookup: CDR1 SGHRS, CDR2 YFSETQ. The CDR3 protein is CASSLEIEGARFEAFF. The CDR3 DNA, read in part, is TGCGCCAGCAGCTTGGAAATAGAGGGGGCGCGTTTTGAA.

This clone occurred many times. CDR3: CASSRPGSEGAGSPLHF. Partial CDR3 DNA: TGTGCCAGCAGTCGACCAGGCTCGGAGGGGGCGGGTTCACCC. This rearrangement joins TRBV12-3 or TRBV12-4 to TRBJ1-6, with 7 bases lining up with TRBD1. The CDR3 extends 3 residues past the end of the read, so its final part is completed from the germline J gene. The CDR3 has 17 amino acids. The J segment lost 9 bases and the V segment lost 5 bases, leaving 16 bases of the junction unmatched.

This clone was observed at least ten times. The read falls 3 residues short of the CDR3 end, and the missing part is taken from the germline J gene. Other DNA sequences in the sample encode the same CDR3. The chain employs TRBV20-1 and TRBJ2-3, with 10 nucleotides matching TRBD2. V trimming: 6 bases; J trimming: 1 base; junction bases outside the gene matches: 4. Per the germline V gene, CDR1 is DFQATT and CDR2 is SNEGSKA (reference sequence). This CDR3 region has 14 residues. CDR3 bases read: TGCAGTGCCCGGACTAGCGGACGCACAGATACG. It specifies CSARTSGRTDT. The whole CDR3 is CSARTSGRTDTQYF.

This clone has ten or more counts. The CDR3 end is not reached by the read, which stops 3 residues before it; the germline J gene fills it in. The chain recombines TRBV9 with TRBJ2-5, with a weak D call TRBD1 (6 bases). Trimming left V 4 bases short and J 5 bases short, with 15 bases between. CDR1 is SGDLS and CDR2 is YYNGEE in the germline V gene. This CDR3 is built from 14 residues. CDR3 DNA (partial): TGTGCCAGCAGCCGTGCTGGGGGCGTTGAGACC. This translates into CASSRAGGVET. The full CDR3 sequence reads CASSRAGGVETQYF.

By sample fraction, this clone is large (0.1 to 1%). Sequencing ends 3 residues short of the CDR3 end; the germline J gene provides the rest. The chain joins TRBV2 to TRBJ1-2; a weak D match, TRBD1 (5 bases). CDR3 length equals 14 residues. Germline V gene data show CDR1 as SNHLY and CDR2 as FYNNEI. The covered CDR3 bases are TGTGCCAGCAGTGAATTCTCGCCAGGGCAGGGC. The encoded protein is CASSEFSPGQG. The CDR3 in full is CASSEFSPGQGYTF.

Many counts were recorded for this clone. The read is 3 residues too short to cover the CDR3 end, so that end is filled in from the germline J gene. The rearrangement links TRBV12-5 to TRBJ2-7; possibly TRBD1 for D (6 bases). V lost 6 bases and J lost 2, with 14 bases in between. Germline CDR1 and CDR2: LGHNT and FRNRAP. The CDR3 sequence is 14 residues long. CDR3 region: CASGLMQGTYEQYF. Incomplete CDR3 DNA: TGTGCTAGTGGCCTTATGCAGGGGACCTACGAG.

In its sample, this clone was seen many times. The CDR3 end lies 3 residues beyond the end of the read and is filled in from the germline J gene. V and J are TRBV12-5 and TRBJ1-4; D ambiguous. The CDR3 consists of 16 residues. Germline V gene lookup returns CDR1 LGHNT and CDR2 FRNRAP. Between the trimmed V and J ends, which lost 1 base and 5 bases, there was a span of 14 bases. The part of the CDR3 DNA that was read is TGTGCTAGTGGTTTGGGGCTCGTCTCTCCAAATGAAAAA. Amino acid sequence: CASGLGLVSPNEK. The whole CDR3 is CASGLGLVSPNEKLFF.

This clone has ten or more counts. Read sequence stops 3 residues before the CDR3 end, and the germline J gene provides the missing end. The chain couples TRBV7-3 to TRBJ1-1; D gene unclear. The V gene lost 5 bases and the J gene lost 1 base, with 8 bases spanning the gap. The CDR3 has 13 residues. CDR1 SGHTA and CDR2 FQGTGA come from the germline V gene. The CDR3 loop is CASSLAPNTEAFF. Incomplete CDR3 DNA: TGTGCCAGCAGCCTGGCACCGAACACTGAA.